This TCR beta chain was sequenced during a study of blood T cell repertoires in COVID-19. Authors' data handling: Reference gene primer amplification in the assay estimated nucleated cell counts. The assay was immunoSEQ multiplex PCR, and TCRdb's table has in-frame clones only and misses some. V, J and clone size derive from that table, while D and trimming were established from the DNA sequence. The sample records approximately 220,000 clones, approximately 89% being singletons. Clinical histories supplied by participants themselves formed the basis of cohort assignment. The CDR3 runs to 17 residues. Deletions cut 0 bases from V and 2 bases from J, with 16 bases between. CDR1 is SGHRS and CDR2 is YFSETQ in the germline V gene.

The gene calls are TRBV5-1 and TRBJ2-3, with D possibly matching TRBD2 (6 bases). The sequence was obtained from a woman between 25 and 40 years old with acute COVID-19. Material: PBMCs or T cells enriched from blood (not recorded which). CDR3 nucleotide sequence: TGCGCCAGCAGCTTGGCCAGTGGAGGGGTCAACACAGATACGCAGTATTTT. It is translated as CASSLASGGVNTDTQYF.